This T cell receptor beta chain was documented in a study of PD-L1 blockade in urothelial cancer. Sequencing used immunoSEQ multiplex PCR; TCRdb keeps in-frame clones, though not all of them. This sample has about 52,000 clones, with approximately 84% found just once. Trimming took 3 bases from V and 4 from J, leaving 12 bases between them. Per germline, CDR1 MDHEN and CDR2 SYDVKM. The CDR3 has 14 residues. The V call is TRBV28, the J call TRBJ1-1; D remains unclear. The sample was PBMCs, taken around atezolizumab (anti-PD-L1) treatment. This TCR was sampled from a middle-aged man with urothelial cancer. In DNA, the CDR3 is TGTGCCAGCAGTTTGTATTTTGAGGGCACTGAAGCTTTCTTT. Translated, it gives CASSLYFEGTEAFF.